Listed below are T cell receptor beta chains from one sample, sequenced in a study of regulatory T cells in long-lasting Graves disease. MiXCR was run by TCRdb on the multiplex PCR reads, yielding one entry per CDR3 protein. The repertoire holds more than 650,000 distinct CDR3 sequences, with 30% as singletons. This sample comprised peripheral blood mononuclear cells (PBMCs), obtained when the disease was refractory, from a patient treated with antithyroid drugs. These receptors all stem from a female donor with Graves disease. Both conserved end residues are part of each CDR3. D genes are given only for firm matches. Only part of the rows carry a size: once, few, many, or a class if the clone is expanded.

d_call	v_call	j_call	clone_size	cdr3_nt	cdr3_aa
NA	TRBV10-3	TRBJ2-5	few	TGTGCCATCAGTGTTGAGGGTCGAGAGACCCAGTACTTC	CAISVEGRETQYF
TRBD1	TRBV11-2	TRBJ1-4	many	TGTGCCAGCAGGTACCGGGACAGGAATGAAAAACTGTTTTTT	CASRYRDRNEKLFF
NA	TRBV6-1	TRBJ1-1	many	TGTGCCAGCCGGAAAGGGATGAACACTGAAGCTTTCTTT	CASRKGMNTEAFF
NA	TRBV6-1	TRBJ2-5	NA	TGTGCCAGCTCCCGGGACGGATTACGCCAAGAGACCCAGTACTTC	CASSRDGLRQETQYF
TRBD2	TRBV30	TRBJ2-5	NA	TGTGCCTGGAGTGTGGAGCTAGCGGCGAAATTCCAAGAGACCCAGTACTTC	CAWSVELAAKFQETQYF
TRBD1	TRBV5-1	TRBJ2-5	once	TGCGCCAGCAGCTGGGGACAGTTGGAGACCCAGTACTTC	CASSWGQLETQYF
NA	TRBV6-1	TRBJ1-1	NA	TGTGCCAGCAGTGAACAAAGAGCGGAGGACTGGGTTGCTCCAACACCTGAAGCTTTCTTT	CASSEQRAEDWVAPTPEAFF
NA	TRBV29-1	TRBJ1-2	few	TGCAGCGTTGTTGGGGCTGACTATGGCTACACCTTC	CSVVGADYGYTF
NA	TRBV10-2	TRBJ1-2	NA	TGCGCCTCTTCGGGGACAAACAACTATGGCTACACCTTC	CASSGTNNYGYTF
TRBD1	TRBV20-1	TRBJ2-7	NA	TGCAGTGCTAGAGCGACAGGGGGAGATTTCTACGAGCAGTACTTC	CSARATGGDFYEQYF
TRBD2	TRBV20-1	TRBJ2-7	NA	TGCAGTGCCGCTGGACTAGCGACCCTCTACGAGCAGTACTTC	CSAAGLATLYEQYF
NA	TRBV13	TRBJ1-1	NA	TGTGCCAGCAGCCTAGAGGACATGAACACTGAAGCTTTCTTT	CASSLEDMNTEAFF
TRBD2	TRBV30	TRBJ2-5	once	TGTGCCTGGAGTTTCGGGGGAACCGGGGGGGAGACCCAGTACTTC	CAWSFGGTGGETQYF
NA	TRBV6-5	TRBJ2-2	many	TGTGCCAGCAGTTTCTACCGCGGGCGGAGGAACACCGGGGAGCTGTTTTTT	CASSFYRGRRNTGELFF
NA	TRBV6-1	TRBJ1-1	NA	TGTGCCAGCAGTGACCGCCTGCAAACACTGAAAGCTTCCTTT	CASSDRLQTLKASF
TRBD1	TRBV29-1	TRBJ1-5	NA	TGCAGCGTTGATCGACAGGGGGCAAATCAGCCCCAGCATTTT	CSVDRQGANQPQHF
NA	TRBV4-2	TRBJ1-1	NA	TGTGCCAGCAGCCAGACGCCGAGAAGTCCAGCTTTCTTT	CASSQTPRSPAFF
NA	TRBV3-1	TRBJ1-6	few	TGTGCCAGCAGCCAAGTTTTCAGGGATAATTCACCCCTCCACTTT	CASSQVFRDNSPLHF
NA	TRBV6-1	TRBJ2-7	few	TGTGCCAGCAGCAGAACTAGCTCCGAGCAGTACTTC	CASSRTSSEQYF
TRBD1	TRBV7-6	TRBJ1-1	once	TGTGCCAGCAGCCCCAGCAGGGGGGCTGAAGCTTTCTTT	CASSPSRGAEAFF
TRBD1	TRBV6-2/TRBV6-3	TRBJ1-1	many	TGTGCCAGCAGCTACCGGGACAGAGATAAAGCTTTCTTT	CASSYRDRDKAFF
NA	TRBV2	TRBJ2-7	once	TGTGCCAATAACAGGGAGGGGATTGCCTACGAGCAGTACTTC	CANNREGIAYEQYF
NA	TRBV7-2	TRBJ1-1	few	TGTGCCAGCAGCGTCAGGCCGACTGAAGCTTTCTTT	CASSVRPTEAFF
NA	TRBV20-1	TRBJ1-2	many	TGCAGTGCTAGCGGGATAGGGGACCTCTATGGCTACACCTTC	CSASGIGDLYGYTF
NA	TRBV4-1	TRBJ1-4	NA	TGCGCCAGCAGCCAAATTGTCGGGCCCTCAGCAGGTGAAAAACTGTTTTTT	CASSQIVGPSAGEKLFF
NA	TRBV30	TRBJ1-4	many	TGTGCCTGGAGTGTAACGCATGAAAAACTGTTTTTT	CAWSVTHEKLFF
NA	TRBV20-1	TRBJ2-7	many	TGCAGTGCCTCAGACAGGACAACCTACGAGCAGTACTTC	CSASDRTTYEQYF
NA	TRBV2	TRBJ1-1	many	TGTGCCAGCAGTGAATGGCGGCGGGACACTGAAGCTTTCTTT	CASSEWRRDTEAFF
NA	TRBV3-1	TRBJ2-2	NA	TGTGCCAGCAGCCAAGTTTTTGGGACTTCGAACACCGGGGAGCTGTTTTTT	CASSQVFGTSNTGELFF
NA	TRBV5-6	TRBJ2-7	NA	TGTGCCAGCAGCTTGATTAAGACAGTATCGTACGAGCAGTACTTC	CASSLIKTVSYEQYF
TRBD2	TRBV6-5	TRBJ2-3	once	TGTGCCAGCAGTTACTGGCCTAGCGGGAGGGATACGCAGTATTTT	CASSYWPSGRDTQYF
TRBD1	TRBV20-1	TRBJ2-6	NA	TGCAGTGCTGGACAGGACTCTGGGGCCAACGTCCTGACTTTC	CSAGQDSGANVLTF
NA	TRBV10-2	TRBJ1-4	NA	TGCGCCAGCAGTCCAGCCCCGGGACATAGTGAAAAACTGTTTTTT	CASSPAPGHSEKLFF
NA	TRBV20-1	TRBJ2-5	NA	TGCAGTGCTAGCCCAACCGGGGCCCAAGAGACCCAGTACTTC	CSASPTGAQETQYF
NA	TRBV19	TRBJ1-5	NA	TGTGCCAGTAGTATAGGACAGACTCCAAATCAGCCCCAGCATTTT	CASSIGQTPNQPQHF
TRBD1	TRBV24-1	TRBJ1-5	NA	TGTGCCACCAGTACCGACAGGGCGCCCCAGCATTTT	CATSTDRAPQHF
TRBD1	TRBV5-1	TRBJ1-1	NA	TGCGCCAGCAGCGGGGGACGACAGGGCTACACTGAAGCTTTCTTT	CASSGGRQGYTEAFF
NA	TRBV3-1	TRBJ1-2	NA	TGTGCCAGCAGCCAACGTCCCGTGGAAGCCAACTATGGCTACACCTTC	CASSQRPVEANYGYTF
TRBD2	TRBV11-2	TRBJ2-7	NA	TGTGCCAGCTCCAAAACCGGGTCGGGACTAGCATCGGGCGAGCAGTACTTC	CASSKTGSGLASGEQYF
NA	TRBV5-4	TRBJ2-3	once	TGTGCCAGCAGGTCACCTGGCGGTACGCAGTATTTT	CASRSPGGTQYF
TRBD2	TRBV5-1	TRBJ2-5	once	TGCGCCAGCTGTTTCACGACTAGCGGATACCAAGAGACCCAGTACTTC	CASCFTTSGYQETQYF
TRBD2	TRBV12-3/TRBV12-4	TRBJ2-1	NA	TGTGCCAGCACTCCCCTTAGCGGGAGGGCCCTTGAGCAGTTCTTC	CASTPLSGRALEQFF